This TCR beta chain was observed in a study of T cells in Graves' hyperthyroidism and ophthalmopathy. Study summary: Before any treatment, at initial diagnosis, peripheral blood was collected.

RNA transcripts yielded amplified TCR beta CDR3 regions. With the HTBI primer set, the TCR CDR3 went through a first round of RT-PCR. Using its own MiXCR run on the multiplex PCR reads, TCRdb lists one record per CDR3 protein. The sample holds approximately 220,000 distinct CDR3 sequences, around 20% seen once. Study-level results: Before onset, ophthalmopathy was predicted by the model a median around 6 months earlier.

The germline CDR1 and CDR2 sequences are LNHDA and SQIVND (reference sequence). J was trimmed by 7 bases and V by 6 bases; bases with no gene match: 12. The CDR3 loop spans 16 amino acids. This clonotype was counted only a few times. Its antigen is unidentified. Patients counted as stable if ophthalmopathy did not develop within 18 months. Extraction of PBMCs used roughly 9.6 ml of fresh peripheral blood. The specimen sequenced was blood. This TCR derives from a man aged 40-49 years with Graves' hyperthyroidism. The V and J genes are TRBV19 and TRBJ1-6; 7 nucleotides agree with TRBD1. The CDR3 nucleotides read TGTGCCAGTAGAAAAGGATCTCCAGGGGGAAATTCACCCCTCCACTTT. This gives the protein CASRKGSPGGNSPLHF.